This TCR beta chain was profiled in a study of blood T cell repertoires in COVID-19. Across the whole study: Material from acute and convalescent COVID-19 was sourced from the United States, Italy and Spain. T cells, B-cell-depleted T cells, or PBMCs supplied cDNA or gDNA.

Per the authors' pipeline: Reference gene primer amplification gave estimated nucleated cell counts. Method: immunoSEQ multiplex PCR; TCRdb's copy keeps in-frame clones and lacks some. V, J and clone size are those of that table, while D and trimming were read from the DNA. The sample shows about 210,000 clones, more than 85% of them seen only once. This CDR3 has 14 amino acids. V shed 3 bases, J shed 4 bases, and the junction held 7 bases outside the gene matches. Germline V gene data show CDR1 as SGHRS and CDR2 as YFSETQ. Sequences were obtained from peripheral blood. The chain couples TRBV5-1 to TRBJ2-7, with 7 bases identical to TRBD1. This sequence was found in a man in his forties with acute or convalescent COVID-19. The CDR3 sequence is CASSWTQGWYEQYF. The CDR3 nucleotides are TGCGCCAGCAGCTGGACACAGGGGTGGTACGAGCAGTACTTC.